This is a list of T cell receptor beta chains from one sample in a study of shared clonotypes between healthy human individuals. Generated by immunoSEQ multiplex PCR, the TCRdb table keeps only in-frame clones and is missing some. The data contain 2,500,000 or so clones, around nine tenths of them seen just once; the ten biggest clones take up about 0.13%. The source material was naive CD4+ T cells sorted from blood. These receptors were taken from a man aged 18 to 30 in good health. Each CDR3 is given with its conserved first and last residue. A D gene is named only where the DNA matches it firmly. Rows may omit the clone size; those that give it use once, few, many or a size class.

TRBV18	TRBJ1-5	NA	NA	CASSPTGGSNQPQHF	TGTGCCAGCTCACCGACTGGAGGGAGCAATCAGCCCCAGCATTTT
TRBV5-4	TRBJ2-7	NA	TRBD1	CASSPGQYDRGTYEQYF	TGTGCCAGCAGCCCAGGTCAATATGACAGGGGGACCTACGAGCAGTACTTC
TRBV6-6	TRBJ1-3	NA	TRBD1	CASSYGTDSGNTIYF	TGTGCCAGCAGTTATGGGACAGACTCTGGAAACACCATATATTTT
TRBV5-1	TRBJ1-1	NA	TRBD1	CASSLGTAATEAFF	TGCGCCAGCAGCTTAGGGACAGCGGCCACTGAAGCTTTCTTT
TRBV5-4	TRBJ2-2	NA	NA	CASSSPGPNTGELFF	TGTGCCAGCAGCTCCCCCGGGCCAAACACCGGGGAGCTGTTTTTT
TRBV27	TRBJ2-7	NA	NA	CASSPEGPMAYEQYF	TGTGCCAGCAGTCCTGAGGGACCGATGGCGTACGAGCAGTACTTC
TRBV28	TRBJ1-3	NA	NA	CATTLGGGNTIYF	TGTGCCACCACCCTGGGGGGTGGAAACACCATATATTTT
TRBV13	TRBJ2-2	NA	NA	CASSLRSGSFSTGELFF	TGTGCCAGCAGCTTACGATCAGGGAGTTTTAGTACCGGGGAGCTGTTTTTT
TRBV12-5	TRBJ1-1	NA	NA	CASGLETQNTEAFF	TGTGCTAGTGGTTTGGAGACACAGAACACTGAAGCTTTCTTT
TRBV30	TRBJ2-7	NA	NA	CAWSPGTQTYEQYF	TGTGCCTGGAGTCCCGGGACTCAGACCTACGAGCAGTACTTC
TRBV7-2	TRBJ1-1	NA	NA	CASSLEATVEAFF	TGTGCCAGCAGCTTAGAGGCGACTGTTGAAGCTTTCTTT
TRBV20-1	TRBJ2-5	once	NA	CSAGYQETQYF	TGCAGTGCTGGGTACCAAGAGACCCAGTACTTC
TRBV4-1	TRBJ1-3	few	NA	CASSQEGARGNTIYF	TGCGCCAGCAGCCAAGAGGGGGCGCGAGGAAACACCATATATTTT
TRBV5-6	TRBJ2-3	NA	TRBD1	CASSAASQGDTQYF	TGTGCCAGCAGCGCCGCCTCACAGGGGGATACGCAGTATTTT
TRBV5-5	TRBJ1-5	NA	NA	CASSLGGGDYSNQPQHF	TGTGCCAGCAGCTTAGGAGGGGGAGATTATAGCAATCAGCCCCAGCATTTT
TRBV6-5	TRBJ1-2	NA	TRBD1	CASSLPPGQGAATF	TGTGCCAGCAGTCTTCCCCCGGGACAGGGGGCTGCCACCTTC
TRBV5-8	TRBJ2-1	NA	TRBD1	CASSLGQGVIGEQFF	TGTGCCAGCAGCTTGGGACAGGGGGTCATAGGTGAGCAGTTCTTC
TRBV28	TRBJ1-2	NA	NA	CAGGRAKQGRYGYTF	TGTGCCGGGGGGAGAGCGAAACAGGGTAGATATGGCTACACCTTC
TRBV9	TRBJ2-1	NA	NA	CASSVGRASYNEQFF	TGTGCCAGCAGCGTAGGGAGGGCTTCCTACAATGAGCAGTTCTTC
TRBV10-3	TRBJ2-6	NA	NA	CAISRSGTGANVLTF	TGTGCCATCAGTCGATCAGGGACCGGGGCCAACGTCCTGACTTTC
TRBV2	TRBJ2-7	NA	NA	CASRTQGNEQYF	TGTGCCAGCAGGACCCAAGGGAACGAGCAGTACTTC
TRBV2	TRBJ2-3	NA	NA	CASSEGGGTQYF	TGTGCCAGCAGTGAGGGAGGAGGTACGCAGTATTTT
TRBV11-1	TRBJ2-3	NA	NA	CASSLSSTDTQYF	TGTGCCAGCAGCTTGAGCTCCACAGATACGCAGTATTTT
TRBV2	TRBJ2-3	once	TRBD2	CASSEWLRLAGGVTDTQYF	TGTGCCAGCAGTGAATGGCTGCGACTAGCGGGAGGGGTCACAGATACGCAGTATTTT
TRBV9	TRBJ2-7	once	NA	CASSPDFYEQYF	TGTGCCAGCAGCCCTGACTTCTACGAGCAGTACTTC
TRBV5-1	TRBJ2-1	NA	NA	CASSLGTINEQFF	TGCGCCAGCAGCCTCGGGACCATAAATGAGCAGTTCTTC
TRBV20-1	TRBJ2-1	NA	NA	CSAGSSSEQFF	TGCAGTGCTGGGAGTAGTAGTGAGCAGTTCTTC
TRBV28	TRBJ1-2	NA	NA	CASGSGLGYGYTF	TGTGCCAGCGGGAGCGGGCTTGGCTATGGCTACACCTTC
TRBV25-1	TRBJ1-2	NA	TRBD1	CASSELGTGLYGYTF	TGTGCCAGCAGTGAACTCGGGACAGGGCTTTATGGCTACACCTTC
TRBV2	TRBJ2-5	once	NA	CASSVDRYFFQETQYF	TGTGCCAGCAGTGTTGACCGATATTTCTTCCAAGAGACCCAGTACTTC
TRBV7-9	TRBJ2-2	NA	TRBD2	CASSQTPPSGSSGELFF	TGTGCCAGCAGCCAGACCCCTCCTAGCGGGAGTTCCGGGGAGCTGTTTTTT
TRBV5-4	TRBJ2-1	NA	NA	CASSLSQSSSYNEQFF	TGTGCCAGCAGCTTGAGTCAGTCGAGCTCCTACAATGAGCAGTTCTTC
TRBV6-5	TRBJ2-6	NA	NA	CASGLRGSGANVLTF	TGTGCCAGCGGACTAAGGGGCTCTGGGGCCAACGTCCTGACTTTC
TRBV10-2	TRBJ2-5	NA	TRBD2	CATGLARETQYF	TGCGCCACCGGACTAGCCCGGGAGACCCAGTACTTC
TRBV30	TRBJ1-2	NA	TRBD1	CACYRGNGYTF	TGTGCCTGTTACAGGGGGAATGGCTACACCTTC
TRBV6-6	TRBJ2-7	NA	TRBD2	CAVRTSGRHREQYF	TGTGCCGTCCGGACTAGCGGGAGGCATCGCGAGCAGTACTTC
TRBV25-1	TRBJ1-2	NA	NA	CASLGLPDAGYGYTF	TGTGCCAGCCTAGGGCTGCCCGATGCAGGCTATGGCTACACCTTC
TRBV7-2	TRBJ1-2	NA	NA	CASSLADGYYGYTF	TGTGCCAGCAGCTTAGCGGACGGCTACTATGGCTACACCTTC
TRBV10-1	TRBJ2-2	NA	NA	CASSLGGGTNTGELFF	TGCGCCAGCAGCCTCGGCGGAGGGACGAACACCGGGGAGCTGTTTTTT
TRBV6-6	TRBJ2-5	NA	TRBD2	CASRPGTSMETQYF	TGTGCCAGCAGGCCCGGGACTAGCATGGAGACCCAGTACTTC
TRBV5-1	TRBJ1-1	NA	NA	CASSLGRSGGPNTEAFF	TGCGCCAGCAGCTTGGGGAGGAGTGGGGGGCCTAACACTGAAGCTTTCTTT
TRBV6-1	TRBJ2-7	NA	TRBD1	CASVRRTGTYEQYF	TGTGCCAGCGTACGACGGACAGGGACCTACGAGCAGTACTTC
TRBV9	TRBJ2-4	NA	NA	CASSVGPAKNIQYF	TGTGCCAGCAGCGTAGGTCCAGCCAAAAACATTCAGTACTTC
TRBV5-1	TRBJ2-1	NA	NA	CASSGGLYNEQFF	TGCGCCAGCAGTGGGGGCCTCTACAATGAGCAGTTCTTC
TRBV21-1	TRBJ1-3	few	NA	CATTGQTSGNTIYF	TGTGCCACCACGGGGCAGACCTCTGGAAACACCATATATTTT
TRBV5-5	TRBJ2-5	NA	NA	CASSLGFARETQYF	TGTGCCAGCAGCTTAGGGTTTGCCCGGGAGACCCAGTACTTC
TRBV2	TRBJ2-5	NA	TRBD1	CASSGPGQGTQTQYF	TGTGCCAGCAGTGGTCCCGGACAGGGGACGCAGACCCAGTACTTC
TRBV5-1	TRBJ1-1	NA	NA	CPSDTEAFF	TGCCCCAGTGACACTGAAGCTTTCTTT